The clone carrying this T cell receptor beta chain was counted many times. Profiling that covered TCR beta VDJ and CDR3 relied on genomic DNA as its template. TCRdb called the reads again in MiXCR, with one record for every CDR3 protein. Of more than 250,000 distinct CDR3 sequences in the sample, 55% to 65% were seen once. The data belong to a study of CD8+CD57+ T cells in acquired aplastic anemia. Overall study: The sorted CD4+ and CD8+ cells yielded an average around 3.2 ug of DNA.

The germline V gene encodes CDR1 SGHTA and CDR2 FQGNSA. V shed 5 bases, J shed 7 bases, and the junction held 4 bases outside the gene matches. This CDR3 spans 13 amino acids. The sample consisted of sorted CD4+, CD8+, or CD8+CD57+ T cells (not recorded which) from PBMCs. The receptor was derived from a human donor with severe aplastic anemia or a healthy control (not recorded which). V is TRBV7-2 and J is TRBJ2-2, with 7 bases matching TRBD1. This CDR3 reads CASSQGEYGELFF. The CDR3 coding sequence is TGTGCCAGCAGCCAGGGGGAGTACGGGGAGCTGTTTTTT.